The subject of this entry is one T cell receptor (beta chain). V lost 2 bases and J lost 9; bases outside the gene matches: 6. The germline V gene has CDR1 SNHLY and CDR2 FYNNEI. CDR3 length: 16 amino acids. Authors' methods: Estimates of nucleated cell counts were drawn from the amplification of reference gene primers. The assay was immunoSEQ multiplex PCR, and TCRdb's table has in-frame clones only and misses some. From that table come the V and J calls and clone size; the DNA was used to work out D and trimming. Here the sample spans 60,000 to 70,000 clones, 84% being singletons. This entry is derived from a study of blood T cell repertoires in COVID-19. Study-level background: T cells, B-cell-depleted T cells, or PBMCs supplied cDNA or gDNA.

The source of this sequence is a man aged 45-60 years with active COVID-19. The sample consisted of peripheral blood. V gene TRBV2 combines with J gene TRBJ2-1, with TRBD2 matching over 14 bases. The CDR3 spells CASSERLAGGTSEQFF. CDR3 in DNA: TGTGCCAGCAGTGAACGACTAGCGGGGGGGACTAGTGAGCAGTTCTTC.